The 30 T cell receptor beta chains below come from one sample, sequenced in a study of cytomegalovirus exposure and HLA in healthy donors. PCR employed 60 Vbeta and 13 Jbeta primers. Assay: immunoSEQ multiplex PCR; the TCRdb copy retains only in-frame clones and omits some. The sample comprises roughly 110,000 clones, roughly 80% of which are singletons, and 2% to 2.5% rests with the top ten. Sequencing was performed on PBMCs. These receptors came from a man aged 25-45 years in good health and CMV-seronegative.

The chain carries TRBV4-2 and TRBJ2-3, with 8 bases identical to TRBD2. V was pared by 0 bases and J by 6 bases, with 8 bases of the junction left unmatched. This CDR3 has 16 residues. The V gene's germline CDR1 is LGHNA and CDR2 YNFKEQ. CDR3 nucleotides: TGTGCCAGCAGCCAAGAAGCGGGGGCAGCGGGGGATACGCAGTATTTT. Its protein product is CASSQEAGAAGDTQYF.

The chain is built from TRBV30 and TRBJ2-5, with D uncertain. The J call is in doubt because the DNA end fits TRBJ2-7 better. There are 12 residues in the CDR3. CDR1 and CDR2 (germline): GTSNPN, SVGIG (reference sequence). The CDR3 bases are TGTGCCTGGAGTTTAGACTCTCCCGAGCAGTACTTC. Translation gives CAWSLDSPEQYF.

The chain recombines TRBV15 with TRBJ2-5; TRBD2 aligns across 9 bases. J lost 5 bases, V lost 3 bases, and 10 bases had no gene match. CDR3 length: 16 amino acids. CDR1 is LNHNV, CDR2 YYDKDF, per germline (reference sequence). The CDR3: CATSSLQVGLAETQYF. CDR3 sequence (DNA): TGTGCCACCAGCAGCCTTCAGGTGGGACTAGCTGAGACCCAGTACTTC.

This sequence joins TRBV29-1 and TRBJ1-2; TRBD1 agrees at 7 bases. This CDR3 is built from 12 residues. The junction had 9 bases not matched to a gene; V was cut back by 6 bases and J by 8 bases. CDR1 and CDR2 (germline): SQVTM, ANQGSEA. The CDR3: CSVTHRGQGYTF. CDR3 DNA sequence: TGCAGCGTGACGCACAGGGGACAAGGCTACACCTTC.

V usage is TRBV2 and J usage is TRBJ2-7; the match to TRBD1 covers 8 bases. Germline assignment: CDR1 SNHLY and CDR2 FYNNEI. CDR3 length: 14 residues. With 3 bases clipped from V and 4 bases from J, the junction kept 5 bases outside the gene matches. CDR3 region: CASSDGQGSYEQYF. In DNA form, the CDR3 reads TGTGCCAGCAGTGACGGACAGGGATCGTACGAGCAGTACTTC. The complete variable domain, with remaining parts taken from reference TRBV2 and TRBJ2-7, reads EPEVTQTPSHQVTQMGQEVILRCVPISNHLYFYWYRQILGQKVEFLVSFYNNEISEKSEIFDDQFSVERPDGSNFTLKIRSTKLEDSAMYFCASSDGQGSYEQYFGPGTRLTVT.

The CDR3 nucleotides are TGTGCCAGCAGTCTGTATACAGGGTATGAGCAGTTCTTC. Protein sequence: CASSLYTGYEQFF. The rearrangement uses TRBV27 and TRBJ2-1, with TRBD1 as a possible D gene (6 bases). V lost 5 bases to trimming and J lost 8 bases, with 13 bases between them. CDR3 length equals 13 residues. CDR1 and CDR2 from the germline V gene are MNHEY and SMNVEV (reference sequence).

The rearrangement joins TRBV28 to TRBJ2-3, with D possibly matching TRBD2 (5 bases). Germline V CDR1 and CDR2: MDHEN, SYDVKM. Between the trimmed V and J ends, which lost 11 bases and 0 bases, there was a span of 12 bases. The CDR3 consists of 13 residues. CDR3 nucleotide sequence: TGTGCCTACAGAGCGGCTAGCACAGATACGCAGTATTTT. Amino acid sequence: CAYRAASTDTQYF.

The chain uses TRBV29-1 and TRBJ1-5; 7 positions match TRBD1. Looked up from germline, CDR1 is SQVTM and CDR2 is ANQGSEA. Unmatched junction bases numbered 2, after V lost 6 bases and J lost 3 bases. The CDR3 is 12 amino acids. The CDR3 coding sequence is TGCAGCGTGGGACAGAACAATCAGCCCCAGCATTTT. Protein product: CSVGQNNQPQHF.

This clone was observed once. This rearrangement joins TRBV6-5 to TRBJ2-1; 9 nucleotides align to TRBD1. In germline, CDR1 is MNHEY, CDR2 SVGAGI. The CDR3 spans 12 residues. The ends lost 6 bases at V and 10 bases at J; junction bases unmatched: 4. The CDR3 region is CASRDRGREQFF. The CDR3 region has the DNA TGTGCCAGCAGGGACAGGGGCAGGGAGCAGTTCTTC.

The V gene is TRBV4-1, the J gene TRBJ1-3; no firm D call. The CDR3 covers 14 residues. The ends were cut back, 0 bases at V and 10 bases at J, with 13 bases in the middle. The germline gives CDR1 MGHRA, CDR2 YSYEKL. The CDR3 DNA follows: TGCGCCAGCAGCCAAGAGTTGGCGGGTCGGACCATATATTTT. Amino acids: CASSQELAGRTIYF.

The J gene is TRBJ2-3, the V gene TRBV4-1, with D perhaps matching TRBD1 (6 bases). Trimming stripped 5 bases from V and 6 bases from J, with 21 bases between. Germline CDR1 reads MGHRA; CDR2 reads YSYEKL. There are 16 residues in the CDR3. As DNA, the CDR3 is TGCGCCAGCAGCTCCGTATGGGGGCCCCCGGAGGATACGCAGTATTTT. Translating gives CASSSVWGPPEDTQYF.

The CDR3: CASRVGQGHYGYTF. Here the CDR3 DNA reads TGTGCCAGCAGAGTGGGACAGGGGCACTATGGCTACACCTTC. The chain is built from TRBV27 and TRBJ1-2, with 10 bases aligning to TRBD1. V dropped 6 bases and J dropped 3; count of bases not matched to a gene: 4. Germline-derived CDR1 and CDR2 are MNHEY and SMNVEV (reference sequence). This CDR3 is 14 amino acids long.

The chain is built from TRBV7-8 and TRBJ1-2, with 8 bases fitting TRBD1. Germline trimming cut 2 bases from V and 7 bases from J; bases unmatched to any gene: 9. Germline V CDR1 and CDR2: SGHVS, FQNEAQ. The CDR3 runs 15 residues. The CDR3 sequence is CASSLQLQGARGYTF. The CDR3 DNA reads TGTGCCAGCAGCTTACAGCTGCAGGGGGCCCGTGGCTACACCTTC.

The chain carries TRBV10-1 and TRBJ1-2; D unclear. CDR1 is WNHNN and CDR2 is SYGVQD in the germline V gene (reference sequence). Between the trimmed V and J ends, which lost 6 bases and 2 bases, there was a span of 10 bases. There are 13 residues in the CDR3. CDR3 in amino acids: CASSPTGNYGYTF. CDR3 DNA: TGCGCCAGCAGCCCCACGGGAAACTATGGCTACACCTTC.

The chain carries TRBV7-2 and TRBJ2-7; D is unclear. Per the germline V gene, CDR1 is SGHTA and CDR2 is FQGNSA. V shed 5 bases and J shed 2 bases, with 16 bases lying between them. The CDR3 loop spans 15 amino acids. CDR3 amino acids: CASSHAAPLAYEQYF. For the CDR3, the DNA is TGTGCCAGCAGCCACGCGGCGCCGCTCGCCTACGAGCAGTACTTC.

This clone was observed a handful of times. V is TRBV2 and J is TRBJ1-1, with D possibly being TRBD1 (6 bases). This CDR3 has 14 residues. Trimming stripped 5 bases from V and 4 bases from J, with 14 bases between. Germline lookup yields CDR1 SNHLY and CDR2 FYNNEI. CDR3 DNA: TGTGCCAGCAGTTCCGAACAGGGAATCACTGAAGCTTTCTTT. Translating it yields CASSSEQGITEAFF.

This clone was recorded once. The genes are TRBV6-5 and TRBJ1-2, with 8 bases that match TRBD1. V lost 0 bases and J lost 8; bases outside the gene matches: 5. There are 14 residues in the CDR3. Germline V gene lookup returns CDR1 MNHEY and CDR2 SVGAGI. The CDR3 region is CASSYSQGARGYTF. In DNA form, the CDR3 reads TGTGCCAGCAGTTACTCGCAGGGGGCGCGGGGCTACACCTTC.

In DNA form, the CDR3 reads TGTGCCAGCGGTGTGGACAGGGGGATTCGTGGGGCCAACGTCCTGACTTTC. It codes for CASGVDRGIRGANVLTF. The chain employs TRBV6-1 and TRBJ2-6, with 10 nucleotides matching TRBD1. Trimming cost V 8 bases and J 3 bases; bases outside gene matches: 10. The CDR3 is 17 residues long. Germline CDR1 MNHNS, CDR2 SASEGT.

The CDR3 protein is CASTLDRSTYEQYF. In DNA, the CDR3 is TGTGCCAGCACCCTAGACAGGTCCACCTACGAGCAGTACTTC. The chain couples TRBV7-6 to TRBJ2-7; perhaps TRBD1 as D (6 bases). The CDR3 has 14 amino acids. Deletions cut 7 bases from V and 2 bases from J, with 15 bases between. CDR1 and CDR2 from the germline V gene are SGHVS and FNYEAQ.

The gene calls are TRBV2 and TRBJ2-5, with D maybe TRBD2 (5 bases). CDR3 length: 16 amino acids. CDR1 is SNHLY, CDR2 FYNNEI, per germline. V was pared by 1 base and J by 6 bases, with 18 bases between. CDR3 amino acids: CASSEVAGGSLKTQYF. CDR3 nucleotides: TGTGCCAGCAGTGAAGTGGCCGGTGGGAGTTTGAAGACCCAGTACTTC.

This clone was counted a single time. The gene calls are TRBV30 and TRBJ2-5; 9 bases fit TRBD1. Looked up from germline, CDR1 is GTSNPN and CDR2 is SVGIG (reference sequence). The CDR3 has 15 amino acids. Germline trimming cut 0 bases from V and 5 bases from J; bases unmatched to any gene: 7. The CDR3 sequence is CAWSVGQGRWETQYF. The CDR3 DNA reads as TGTGCCTGGAGTGTAGGACAGGGGAGGTGGGAGACCCAGTACTTC.

The V and J genes are TRBV6-1 and TRBJ1-2; 7 nucleotides line up with TRBD1. Germline V gene sequence: CDR1 MNHNS, CDR2 SASEGT. CDR3 length: 14 residues. V lost 8 bases, J lost 0 bases, and 6 bases stayed unmatched. The CDR3 here is CASAQGRTNYGYTF. The DNA of the CDR3 is TGTGCCAGCGCACAGGGGCGGACTAACTATGGCTACACCTTC.

The chain uses TRBV13 and TRBJ2-7, with 7 bases lining up with TRBD1. The length of the CDR3 is 14 residues. J lost 5 bases, V lost 7 bases, and 11 bases had no gene match. Germline CDR1 is PRHDT and CDR2 is FYEKMQ (reference sequence). DNA for the CDR3: TGTGCCAGCACCCAAAGGCAGGGGGAAAACGAGCAGTACTTC. It translates to CASTQRQGENEQYF. The full variable domain, in which reference TRBV13 and TRBJ2-7 provide the parts outside the CDR3, is AAGVIQSPRHLIKEKRETATLKCYPIPRHDTVYWYQQGPGQDPQFLISFYEKMQSDKGSIPDRFSAQQFSDYHSELNMSSLELGDSALYFCASTQRQGENEQYFGPGTRLTVT.

The rearrangement uses TRBV7-8 and TRBJ2-5; D not certain. Germline values: CDR1 SGHVS, CDR2 FQNEAQ. This CDR3 spans 14 amino acids. Trimming took 2 bases from V and 3 from J, leaving 10 bases between them. The CDR3 DNA follows: TGTGCCAGCAGCTTAAATTCGGTTAAAGAGACCCAGTACTTC. This gives the protein CASSLNSVKETQYF.

The chain is built from TRBV29-1 and TRBJ1-5; weak D call: TRBD1 (6 bases). This CDR3 comprises 13 residues. V was clipped by 6 bases and J by 6 bases, with 15 bases between them. CDR1 is SQVTM and CDR2 is ANQGSEA in the germline V gene. The chain's CDR3 is CSVIDRPAQPQHF. CDR3 coding DNA: TGCAGCGTGATCGACAGGCCGGCTCAGCCCCAGCATTTT. The entire variable domain, with the rest obtained from reference TRBV29-1 and TRBJ1-5, is as follows: SAVISQKPSRDICQRGTSLTIQCQVDSQVTMMFWYRQQPGQSLTLIATANQGSEATYESGFVIDKFPISRPNLTFSTLTVSNMSPEDSSIYLCSVIDRPAQPQHFGDGTRLSIL.

The chain is built from TRBV2 and TRBJ1-5; 7 bases align to TRBD1. The CDR3 is 14 amino acids. V shed 6 bases and J 7 bases; nucleotides not matched to a gene: 9. In germline, CDR1 is SNHLY, CDR2 FYNNEI. CDR3 sequence: CASSRRGPGQPQHF. CDR3 nucleotides: TGTGCCAGCAGCCGGAGGGGGCCTGGACAGCCCCAGCATTTT. Looking up the rest from reference TRBV2 and TRBJ1-5 gives the full variable domain: EPEVTQTPSHQVTQMGQEVILRCVPISNHLYFYWYRQILGQKVEFLVSFYNNEISEKSEIFDDQFSVERPDGSNFTLKIRSTKLEDSAMYFCASSRRGPGQPQHFGDGTRLSIL.

The rearrangement links TRBV7-9 to TRBJ2-2; D might be TRBD2 (7 bases). The germline gives CDR1 SEHNR, CDR2 FQNEAQ (reference sequence). CDR3 length: 15 amino acids. V was cut by 0 bases and J by 6 bases, with 11 bases left in between. CDR3 protein: CASSLAGGPPGELFF. The CDR3 nucleotides read TGTGCCAGCAGCTTAGCGGGGGGGCCCCCCGGGGAGCTGTTTTTT. Complete variable domain (other parts from reference TRBV7-9 and TRBJ2-2): DTGVSQNPRHKITKRGQNVTFRCDPISEHNRLYWYRQTLGQGPEFLTYFQNEAQLEKSRLLSDRFSAERPKGSFSTLEIQRTEQGDSAMYLCASSLAGGPPGELFFGEGSRLTVL.

This chain uses TRBV19 with TRBJ1-2, with D perhaps TRBD1 (6 bases). In germline, CDR1 is LNHDA, CDR2 SQIVND (reference sequence). The CDR3 is made up of 14 amino acids. V lost 6 bases and J 4 bases, leaving 15 bases between the germline ends. The CDR3 DNA is TGTGCCAGTAGCCCCACAGGGAAGGCCTATGGCTACACCTTC. This gives the protein CASSPTGKAYGYTF. Full variable domain (rest looked up from reference TRBV19 and TRBJ1-2): DGGITQSPKYLFRKEGQNVTLSCEQNLNHDAMYWYRQDPGQGLRLIYYSQIVNDFQKGDIAEGYSVSREKKESFPLTVTSAQKNPTAFYLCASSPTGKAYGYTFGSGTRLTVV.

Turning to this clone: Different DNA sequences within this sample yield the same CDR3. J is TRBJ1-1 and V is TRBV6-5, with D uncertain. With 6 bases removed from V and 5 bases from J, the gap between germline ends came to 13 bases. The CDR3 extends over 13 amino acids. Germline CDR1 MNHEY, CDR2 SVGAGI. The CDR3 DNA is TGTGCCAGCAGCGGGATAGTGGGGACTGAAGCTTTCTTT. Its protein is CASSGIVGTEAFF.

The genes are TRBV9 and TRBJ2-7; 9 nucleotides align to TRBD2. With 0 bases clipped from V and 4 bases from J, the junction kept 2 bases outside the gene matches. The CDR3 loop spans 14 amino acids. The germline CDR1 and CDR2 sequences are SGDLS and YYNGEE. For the CDR3, the DNA is TGTGCCAGCAGCGTAGCGGCGGGAGGGTACGAGCAGTACTTC. Translated: CASSVAAGGYEQYF.